Below are 31 T cell receptor beta chains sequenced from a single sample in a study of OX40 agonist ivuxolimab in advanced cancers. The method was immunoSEQ multiplex PCR; TCRdb's version includes in-frame clones alone and lacks a portion of them. The repertoire holds roughly 140,000 clones, 90% to 95% seen once, with under 0.4% in the top ten. Sequences were derived from CD4+ or CD8+ T cells sorted from blood, sampled in a trial of the OX40 agonist ivuxolimab. These receptors were collected from an adult with an advanced solid tumor such as melanoma, head and neck, liver or kidney cancer.

The rearrangement joins TRBV10-2 to TRBJ1-1; 10 nucleotides match TRBD1. This CDR3 is 12 amino acids long. Germline values: CDR1 WSHSY, CDR2 SAAADI. Trimming took 10 bases from V and 11 from J; bases not matched to a gene: 10. CDR3 sequence: CATALGQGSAFF. In DNA, the CDR3 is TGCGCCACCGCTCTGGGACAGGGGAGCGCTTTCTTT.

This chain connects TRBV4-3 to TRBJ2-5; 12 nucleotides line up with TRBD2. Germline values: CDR1 LGHNA, CDR2 YSLEER. The CDR3 is made up of 17 amino acids. V lost 1 base to trimming and J lost 5 bases; unmatched junction nucleotides: 8. The CDR3 loop is CASSQGSSGRAVETQYF. The DNA for the CDR3 is TGCGCCAGCAGCCAAGGATCTAGCGGGAGGGCGGTGGAGACCCAGTACTTC.

The chain couples TRBV6-1 to TRBJ1-2; D is perhaps TRBD1 (5 bases). V was pared by 4 bases and J by 5 bases, with 14 bases between. CDR3 length equals 14 residues. Germline CDR1 is MNHNS and CDR2 is SASEGT. The CDR3 sequence is CASSVGAKTYGYTF. DNA of the CDR3: TGTGCCAGCAGTGTAGGGGCGAAAACGTATGGCTACACCTTC.

This chain connects TRBV2 to TRBJ2-3, with 7 bases identical to TRBD2. Germline CDR1 is SNHLY and CDR2 is FYNNEI. With V trimmed by 6 bases and J by 1 base, 7 bases remained unmatched. CDR3 length: 15 residues. In nucleotides, the CDR3 is TGTGCCAGCAGGATCGGACTAGTGGGCACAGATACGCAGTATTTT. This translates into CASRIGLVGTDTQYF.

This clone was seen a single time. This chain links TRBV10-3 with TRBJ2-2, with D perhaps given as TRBD1 or TRBD2 (5 bases each). Germline CDR1 ENHRY, CDR2 SYGVKD. V was shortened by 10 bases and J by 4 bases, with 13 bases between the two germline ends. The CDR3 has 13 amino acids. Written as DNA, the CDR3 is TGTGCCACCAGGGACGGCGGCACCGGGGAGCTGTTTTTT. It yields the protein CATRDGGTGELFF.

The rearrangement links TRBV5-1 to TRBJ2-1, with no clear D. The CDR3 length is 14 residues. Germline V lookup: CDR1 SGHRS, CDR2 YFSETQ. The V gene lost 1 base and the J gene lost 1 base, with 6 bases spanning the gap. CDR3 DNA: TGCGCCAGCAGCTTGCTTTGGTCCTACAATGAGCAGTTCTTC. As protein: CASSLLWSYNEQFF.

The chain links TRBV7-8 to TRBJ1-2; possible D gene TRBD1, 5 bases. Trimming removed 0 bases at V and 8 bases at J, with 16 bases between. CDR1 and CDR2 (germline): SGHVS, FQNEAQ. This CDR3 is built from 15 residues. The CDR3 spells CASSLAGAMGSGYTF. CDR3 bases: TGTGCCAGCAGCTTAGCTGGGGCCATGGGCTCCGGCTACACCTTC.

The J gene is TRBJ2-5, the V gene TRBV5-1, with D maybe TRBD1 (5 bases). Germline loops: CDR1 SGHRS, CDR2 YFSETQ. CDR3 length: 14 residues. V was cut by 3 bases and J by 2 bases, with 11 bases left in between. CDR3 amino acids: CASSYQTAQETQYF. DNA for the CDR3: TGCGCCAGCAGCTACCAGACAGCTCAAGAGACCCAGTACTTC. The variable domain in full, with the rest retrieved from reference TRBV5-1 and TRBJ2-5, is KAGVTQTPRYLIKTRGQQVTLSCSPISGHRSVSWYQQTPGQGLQFLFEYFSETQRNKGNFPGRFSGRQFSNSRSEMNVSTLELGDSALYLCASSYQTAQETQYFGPGTRLLVL.

The chain uses TRBV19 and TRBJ2-2; D is ambiguous. CDR1 and CDR2 from the germline V gene are LNHDA and SQIVND (reference sequence). V was trimmed by 4 bases and J by 5 bases, leaving 8 bases between them. The CDR3 consists of 13 residues. CDR3 loop: CASSNRPTGELFF. In DNA form, the CDR3 reads TGTGCCAGTAGTAACCGACCAACCGGGGAGCTGTTTTTT. Based on the CDR3 plus reference TRBV19 and TRBJ2-2, the full variable domain is DGGITQSPKYLFRKEGQNVTLSCEQNLNHDAMYWYRQDPGQGLRLIYYSQIVNDFQKGDIAEGYSVSREKKESFPLTVTSAQKNPTAFYLCASSNRPTGELFFGEGSRLTVL.

V and J are TRBV19 and TRBJ2-5; 9 bases map to TRBD1. Germline V gene lookup returns CDR1 LNHDA and CDR2 SQIVND (reference sequence). The CDR3 covers 14 residues. Trimming took 5 bases from V and 4 from J; bases not matched to a gene: 5. CDR3 nucleotide sequence: TGTGCCAGTAGTGCGGGACAGGGAGGAGAGACCCAGTACTTC. Protein product: CASSAGQGGETQYF.

This clone has more than one count but fewer than ten. The rearrangement links TRBV28 to TRBJ2-7; maybe TRBD2 (6 bases). This CDR3 is 13 amino acids long. The V end lost 4 bases, the J end lost 5 bases, and 12 bases lay between the germline ends. Per germline, CDR1 MDHEN and CDR2 SYDVKM. The CDR3, as DNA: TGTGCCAGCAGTTGGGGGGTTAGGAACGAGCAGTACTTC. As protein: CASSWGVRNEQYF. Together with reference TRBV28 and TRBJ2-7, the CDR3 gives the full variable domain: DVKVTQSSRYLVKRTGEKVFLECVQDMDHENMFWYRQDPGLGLRLIYFSYDVKMKEKGDIPEGYSVSREKKERFSLILESASTNQTSMYLCASSWGVRNEQYFGPGTRLTVT.

The V gene is TRBV5-1, the J gene TRBJ2-7; D uncertain. The CDR3 loop spans 14 amino acids. V was clipped by 0 bases and J by 2 bases, with 9 bases between them. Germline CDR1 reads SGHRS; CDR2 reads YFSETQ. The CDR3 bases are TGCGCCAGCAGCTTGGTGTCAGAAGCCTACGAGCAGTACTTC. Encoded protein: CASSLVSEAYEQYF.

Only one count was recorded for this clone. The rearrangement links TRBV19 to TRBJ1-2; D may be TRBD1 (6 bases). V was clipped by 7 bases and J by 5 bases, with 11 bases between them. The CDR3 consists of 12 residues. Germline V gene lookup returns CDR1 LNHDA and CDR2 SQIVND (reference sequence). Here the CDR3 reads CASKDQGYGYTF. The CDR3, as DNA: TGTGCCAGTAAGGATCAGGGGTATGGCTACACCTTC.

The J gene is TRBJ2-7, the V gene TRBV5-6, with 7 bases aligning to TRBD2. Germline V lookup: CDR1 SGHDT, CDR2 YYEEEE. The CDR3 is made up of 16 amino acids. V gave up 0 bases and J gave up 5 bases; unmatched junction bases: 11. CDR3 amino acids: CASSLVSGAGLHEQYF. The CDR3 bases are TGTGCCAGCAGCTTGGTGAGCGGGGCGGGCCTCCACGAGCAGTACTTC.

The CDR3 is CASSLEQVSGPYNEQFF. Here the CDR3 DNA reads TGTGCCAGCAGCTTAGAACAGGTTAGCGGGCCCTACAATGAGCAGTTCTTC. This chain links TRBV11-2 with TRBJ2-1, with 7 bases lining up with TRBD2. This CDR3 has 17 residues. V gave up 0 bases and J gave up 2 bases; unmatched junction bases: 7. The germline gives CDR1 SGHAT, CDR2 FQNNGV.

This sequence joins TRBV5-1 and TRBJ2-5, with D possibly TRBD1 on 6 matching bases. Germline V CDR1 and CDR2: SGHRS, YFSETQ. V dropped 4 bases and J dropped 4 bases, with 23 bases sitting between them. The CDR3 contains 17 residues. The CDR3, as DNA: TGCGCCAGCAGCCCCGAACCCCCGGTGGGGGCCGGAGAGACCCAGTACTTC. It codes for CASSPEPPVGAGETQYF.

The chain combines TRBV28 with TRBJ2-5; TRBD1 is a possible D gene (5 bases). This CDR3 spans 12 amino acids. Germline CDR1 is MDHEN and CDR2 is SYDVKM. V lost 4 bases to trimming and J lost 6 bases, with 9 bases between them. The CDR3 loop is CASSSGLQTQYF. The DNA for the CDR3 is TGTGCCAGCAGTTCAGGGTTGCAGACCCAGTACTTC.

The rearrangement joins TRBV28 to TRBJ1-1; a possible D gene is TRBD1 (6 bases). CDR1 and CDR2 from the germline V gene are MDHEN and SYDVKM. With 4 bases removed from V and 4 bases from J, the gap between germline ends came to 13 bases. The CDR3 extends over 14 amino acids. The CDR3 sequence is CASSSGGSVTEAFF. CDR3 in DNA: TGTGCCAGCAGTTCGGGGGGCTCAGTCACTGAAGCTTTCTTT.

This rearrangement joins TRBV4-3 to TRBJ2-2, with D possibly being TRBD2 (5 bases). Trimming took off 0 bases at V and 5 bases at J, with 13 bases between the two ends. Germline V gives CDR1 LGHNA, CDR2 YSLEER. This CDR3 is 16 amino acids long. DNA of the CDR3: TGCGCCAGCAGCCAAGAAGTTGGGAGATGGACCGGGGAGCTGTTTTTT. This sequence encodes CASSQEVGRWTGELFF.

This clone has only a few counts. The chain recombines TRBV25-1 with TRBJ1-3; tentatively, D is TRBD1 (6 bases). The V gene's germline CDR1 is MGHDK and CDR2 SYGVNS. The CDR3 length is 16 residues. V was clipped by 4 bases and J by 1 base, with 14 bases between them. CDR3 sequence reads: CASSGESGASGNTIYF. The CDR3 bases are TGTGCCAGCAGTGGAGAGTCAGGGGCATCTGGAAACACCATATATTTT.

This clone showed up just once. V gene TRBV7-8 combines with J gene TRBJ1-5; D is perhaps TRBD1 (5 bases). The V gene lost 2 bases and the J gene lost 7 bases, with 18 bases spanning the gap. This CDR3 contains 16 residues. Germline-derived CDR1 and CDR2 are SGHVS and FQNEAQ. The CDR3 loop is CASSLNFRGYEQPQHF. As DNA, the CDR3 is TGTGCCAGCAGCTTAAATTTTCGGGGCTACGAACAGCCCCAGCATTTT.

V is TRBV19 and J is TRBJ2-7; 11 bases match TRBD2. With V trimmed by 3 bases and J by 0 bases, 10 bases remained unmatched. Germline V gene lookup returns CDR1 LNHDA and CDR2 SQIVND (reference sequence). The CDR3 runs to 18 residues. The DNA of the CDR3 is TGTGCCAGTAGTATTCGGACTCGGACTAGCGGGTTCTCCTACGAGCAGTACTTC. Its protein is CASSIRTRTSGFSYEQYF.

Comments on this clone: The sample contains more than one DNA sequence encoding this CDR3. The gene calls are TRBV5-4 and TRBJ2-6, with 9 bases matching TRBD1. This CDR3 region has 18 residues. The V segment lost 8 bases and the J segment 0 bases; nucleotides outside the gene matches: 12. Per the germline V gene, CDR1 is SGHNT and CDR2 is YYREEE (reference sequence). Written as DNA, the CDR3 is TGTGCCAGTTATACGATGACAGGGGGTCGCTCTGGGGCCAACGTCCTGACTTTC. Translated: CASYTMTGGRSGANVLTF.

The chain carries TRBV7-8 and TRBJ1-1, with D hard to call. The CDR3 runs 11 residues. V dropped 6 bases and J dropped 4 bases, with 6 bases sitting between them. CDR1 is SGHVS, CDR2 FQNEAQ, per germline. The CDR3 DNA is TGTGCCAGCAGGGACGGCACTGAAGCTTTCTTT. It is translated as CASRDGTEAFF.

The chain employs TRBV4-3 and TRBJ2-6; 7 nucleotides align to TRBD1. Trimming removed 0 bases from V and 0 bases from J; junction bases left unmatched: 2. Germline CDR1 LGHNA, CDR2 YSLEER. The CDR3 has 17 amino acids. For the CDR3, the DNA is TGCGCCAGCAGCCAAGACAGGGGGAGCTCTGGGGCCAACGTCCTGACTTTC. This gives the protein CASSQDRGSSGANVLTF.

The chain recombines TRBV12-5 with TRBJ1-4; tentatively, D is TRBD1 (6 bases). V was trimmed by 0 bases and J by 2 bases, leaving 16 bases between them. The length of the CDR3 is 18 residues. The germline gives CDR1 LGHNT, CDR2 FRNRAP. The CDR3 coding sequence is TGTGCTAGTGGTTTGGTATTAAGGGGGGTGAGGACTAATGAAAAACTGTTTTTT. As protein: CASGLVLRGVRTNEKLFF.

CDR3: CASSLKAGGLGGTDTQYF. The CDR3 nucleotides read TGTGCCAGCAGCCTAAAAGCGGGGGGGCTGGGGGGCACAGATACGCAGTATTTT. V and J are TRBV7-2 and TRBJ2-3, with 10 bases lining up with TRBD2. CDR1 is SGHTA, CDR2 FQGNSA, per germline. With V trimmed by 5 bases and J by 1 base, 12 bases remained unmatched. The length of the CDR3 is 18 residues.

The rearrangement uses TRBV19 and TRBJ2-2; D possibly corresponds to TRBD1 (6 bases). Between the trimmed V and J ends, which lost 6 bases and 1 base, there was a span of 12 bases. CDR3 size: 15 residues. CDR1 LNHDA and CDR2 SQIVND come from the germline V gene (reference sequence). CDR3 sequence (DNA): TGTGCCAGTAGCCCGGGACACCTGAACACCGGGGAGCTGTTTTTT. Protein sequence: CASSPGHLNTGELFF.

The chain carries TRBV2 and TRBJ1-2; tentatively, D is TRBD1 (6 bases). The CDR3 has 15 residues. The V end lost 5 bases, the J end lost 7 bases, and 20 bases lay between the germline ends. Looked up from germline, CDR1 is SNHLY and CDR2 is FYNNEI. CDR3: CASSSNGGLPGGYTF. The CDR3 DNA reads as TGTGCCAGCAGTTCAAATGGGGGGCTACCCGGTGGCTACACCTTC.

The chain is built from TRBV10-2 and TRBJ2-4; TRBD1 agrees at 10 bases. With V trimmed by 10 bases and J by 7 bases, 4 bases remained unmatched. This CDR3 region has 12 residues. Germline CDR1 WSHSY, CDR2 SAAADI. Here the CDR3 reads CATGQGVNIQYF. The DNA for the CDR3 is TGCGCCACCGGACAGGGGGTGAACATTCAGTACTTC.

This chain connects TRBV19 to TRBJ1-5; D call uncertain. V was pared by 7 bases and J by 3 bases, with 19 bases between. The CDR3 spans 16 residues. Per the germline V gene, CDR1 is LNHDA and CDR2 is SQIVND (reference sequence). CDR3 amino acids: CASISSRNTLNQPQHF. CDR3 nucleotide sequence: TGTGCCAGTATTAGTAGTCGTAATACCCTCAATCAGCCCCAGCATTTT.